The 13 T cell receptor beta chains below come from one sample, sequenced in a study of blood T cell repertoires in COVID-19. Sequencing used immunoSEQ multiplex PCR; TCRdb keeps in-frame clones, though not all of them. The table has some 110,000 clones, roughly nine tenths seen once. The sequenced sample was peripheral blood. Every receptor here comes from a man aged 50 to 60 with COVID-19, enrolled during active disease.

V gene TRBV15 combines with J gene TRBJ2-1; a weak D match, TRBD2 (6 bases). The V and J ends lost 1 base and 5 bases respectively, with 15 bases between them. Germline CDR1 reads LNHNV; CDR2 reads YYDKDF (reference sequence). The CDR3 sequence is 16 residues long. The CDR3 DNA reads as TGTGCCACCAGCAGAGTCCGGACTACTTGGGACAATGAGCAGTTCTTC. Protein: CATSRVRTTWDNEQFF. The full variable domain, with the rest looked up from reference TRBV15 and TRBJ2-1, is DAMVIQNPRYQVTQFGKPVTLSCSQTLNHNVMYWYQQKSSQAPKLLFHYYDKDFNNEADTPDNFQSRRPNTSFCFLDIRSPGLGDTAMYLCATSRVRTTWDNEQFFGPGTRLTVL.

The CDR3 here is CASTSLGTGNGYTF. CDR3 nucleotide sequence: TGTGCCAGCACTTCTCTGGGGACAGGGAATGGCTACACCTTC. The gene calls are TRBV27 and TRBJ1-2; 9 nucleotides align to TRBD1. The CDR3 consists of 14 residues. CDR1 and CDR2 from the germline V gene are MNHEY and SMNVEV (reference sequence). The ends lost 7 bases at V and 6 bases at J; junction bases unmatched: 9.

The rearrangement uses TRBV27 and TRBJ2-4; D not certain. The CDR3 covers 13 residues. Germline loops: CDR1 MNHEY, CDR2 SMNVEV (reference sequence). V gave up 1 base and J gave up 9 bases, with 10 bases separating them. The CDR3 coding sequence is TGTGCCAGCAGTTTATTAGTCCCGGGCATTCAGTACTTC. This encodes CASSLLVPGIQYF.

For the CDR3, the DNA is TGTGCCAGCAGCCAATCGGGACAGGGGGCTTATCAGCCCCAGCATTTT. This sequence encodes CASSQSGQGAYQPQHF. The chain joins TRBV16 to TRBJ1-5; 12 nucleotides match TRBD1. The CDR3 covers 16 residues. Germline CDR1 is KGHSY and CDR2 is FQNENV. Germline trimming cut 0 bases from V and 5 bases from J; bases unmatched to any gene: 2.

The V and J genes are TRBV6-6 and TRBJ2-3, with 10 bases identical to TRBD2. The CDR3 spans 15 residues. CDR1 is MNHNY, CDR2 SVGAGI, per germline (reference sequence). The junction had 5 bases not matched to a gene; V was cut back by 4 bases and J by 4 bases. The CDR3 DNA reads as TGTGCCAGCAGTTCTAGCGGGAGTGTCGCAGATACGCAGTATTTT. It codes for CASSSSGSVADTQYF.

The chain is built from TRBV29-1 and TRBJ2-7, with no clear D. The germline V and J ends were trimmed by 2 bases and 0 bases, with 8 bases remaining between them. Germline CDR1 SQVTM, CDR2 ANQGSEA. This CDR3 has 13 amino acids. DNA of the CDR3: TGCAGCGTTGAATGGGCAGACTCCTACGAGCAGTACTTC. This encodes CSVEWADSYEQYF.

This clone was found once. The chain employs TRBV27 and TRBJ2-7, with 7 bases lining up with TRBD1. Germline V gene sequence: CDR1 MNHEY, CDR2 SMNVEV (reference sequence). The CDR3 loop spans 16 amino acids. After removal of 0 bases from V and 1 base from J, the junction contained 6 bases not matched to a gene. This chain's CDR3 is CASSLSTGAQSYEQYF. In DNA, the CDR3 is TGTGCCAGCAGTTTATCCACAGGGGCCCAATCCTACGAGCAGTACTTC.

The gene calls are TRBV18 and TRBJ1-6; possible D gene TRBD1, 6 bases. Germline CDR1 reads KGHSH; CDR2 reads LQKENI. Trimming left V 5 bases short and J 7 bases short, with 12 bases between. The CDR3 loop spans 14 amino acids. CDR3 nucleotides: TGTGCCAGCTCATTGGGGGCTGGGAATTCACCCCTCCACTTT. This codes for CASSLGAGNSPLHF.

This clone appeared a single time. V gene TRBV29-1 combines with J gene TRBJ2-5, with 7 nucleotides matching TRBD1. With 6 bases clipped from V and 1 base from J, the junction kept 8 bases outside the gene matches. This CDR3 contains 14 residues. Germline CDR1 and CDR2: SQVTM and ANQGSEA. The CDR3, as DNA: TGCAGCGTGCGACAAGGGGGCTTCCAAGAGACCCAGTACTTC. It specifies CSVRQGGFQETQYF.

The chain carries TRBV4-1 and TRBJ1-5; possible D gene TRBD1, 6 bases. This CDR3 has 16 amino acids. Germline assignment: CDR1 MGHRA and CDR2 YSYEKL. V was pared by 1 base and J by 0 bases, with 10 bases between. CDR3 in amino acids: CASSQGTANSNQPQHF. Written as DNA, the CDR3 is TGCGCCAGCAGCCAAGGGACAGCAAATAGCAATCAGCCCCAGCATTTT.

CDR3 residues: CASHGGGRETQYF. CDR3 nucleotides: TGCGCCAGCCATGGCGGGGGGCGAGAGACCCAGTACTTC. This sequence joins TRBV5-1 and TRBJ2-5; 8 bases match TRBD2. The CDR3 contains 13 residues. The V gene's germline CDR1 is SGHRS and CDR2 YFSETQ. J was trimmed by 4 bases and V by 7 bases; bases with no gene match: 6.

This CDR3 reads CASSPSPGSGKPYEQYF. The CDR3 nucleotides read TGTGCCAGCAGTCCCTCCCCGGGTAGCGGTAAACCCTACGAGCAGTACTTC. V usage is TRBV28 and J usage is TRBJ2-7; weak D call: TRBD2 (6 bases). There are 17 residues in the CDR3. Germline V lookup: CDR1 MDHEN, CDR2 SYDVKM. V was clipped by 5 bases and J by 2 bases, with 22 bases between them.

The CDR3 is CASSYSGGGTDTQYF. The CDR3, as DNA: TGTGCCAGCAGTTATAGCGGAGGGGGCACAGATACGCAGTATTTT. The rearrangement joins TRBV6-5 to TRBJ2-3; D perhaps matches TRBD2 (6 bases). CDR1 and CDR2 (germline): MNHEY, SVGAGI. V was clipped by 3 bases and J by 1 base, with 11 bases between them. The CDR3 runs to 15 residues.